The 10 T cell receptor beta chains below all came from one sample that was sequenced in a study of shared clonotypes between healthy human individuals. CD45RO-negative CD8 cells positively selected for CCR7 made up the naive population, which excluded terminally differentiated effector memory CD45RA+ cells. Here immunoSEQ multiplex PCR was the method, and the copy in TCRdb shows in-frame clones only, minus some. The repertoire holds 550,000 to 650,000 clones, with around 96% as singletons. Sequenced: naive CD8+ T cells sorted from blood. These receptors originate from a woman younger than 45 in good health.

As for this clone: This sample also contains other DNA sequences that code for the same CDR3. CDR3 residues: CASSLSRTGYEQYF. The CDR3 DNA reads as TGTGCCAGCAGTTTATCAAGGACAGGGTACGAGCAGTACTTC. The chain has TRBV27 and TRBJ2-7; 8 bases map to TRBD1. Germline trimming cut 0 bases from V and 4 bases from J; bases unmatched to any gene: 2. The length of the CDR3 is 14 residues. Germline CDR1 MNHEY, CDR2 SMNVEV (reference sequence).

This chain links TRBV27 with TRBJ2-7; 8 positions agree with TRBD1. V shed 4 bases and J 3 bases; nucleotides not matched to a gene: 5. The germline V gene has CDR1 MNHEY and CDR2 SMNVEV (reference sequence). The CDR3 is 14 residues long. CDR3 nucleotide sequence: TGTGCCAGCAGTTGGAGGACAGGGAGCTACGAGCAGTACTTC. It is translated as CASSWRTGSYEQYF.

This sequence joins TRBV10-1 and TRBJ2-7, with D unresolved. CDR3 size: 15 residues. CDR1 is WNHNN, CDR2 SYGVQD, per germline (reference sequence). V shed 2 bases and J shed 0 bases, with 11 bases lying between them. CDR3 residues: CASSERASRSYEQYF. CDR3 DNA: TGCGCCAGCAGTGAGAGGGCTTCCCGCTCCTACGAGCAGTACTTC.

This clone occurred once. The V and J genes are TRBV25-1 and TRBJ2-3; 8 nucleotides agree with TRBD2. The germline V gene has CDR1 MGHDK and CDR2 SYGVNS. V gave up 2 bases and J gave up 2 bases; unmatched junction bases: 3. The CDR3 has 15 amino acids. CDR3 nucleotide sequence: TGTGCCAGCAGTGAAAGCGGGAGTGCCACAGATACGCAGTATTTT. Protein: CASSESGSATDTQYF.

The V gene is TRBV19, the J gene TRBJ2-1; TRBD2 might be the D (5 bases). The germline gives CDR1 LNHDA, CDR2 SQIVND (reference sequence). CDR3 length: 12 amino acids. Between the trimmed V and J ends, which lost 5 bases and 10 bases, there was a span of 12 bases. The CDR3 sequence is CASSPPGSEQFF. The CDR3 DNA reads TGTGCCAGTAGTCCCCCGGGGAGCGAGCAGTTCTTC.

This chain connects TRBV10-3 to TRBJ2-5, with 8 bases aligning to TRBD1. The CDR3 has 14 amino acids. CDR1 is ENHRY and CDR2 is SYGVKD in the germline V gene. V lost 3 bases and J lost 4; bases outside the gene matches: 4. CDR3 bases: TGTGCCATCAGTGATTTTGACAGGGGAGAGACCCAGTACTTC. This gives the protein CAISDFDRGETQYF.

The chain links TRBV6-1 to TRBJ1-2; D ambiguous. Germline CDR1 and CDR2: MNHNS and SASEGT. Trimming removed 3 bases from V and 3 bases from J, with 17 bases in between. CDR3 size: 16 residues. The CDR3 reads CASSDPVAPRDYGYTF. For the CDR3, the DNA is TGTGCCAGCAGTGACCCCGTAGCCCCGAGGGACTATGGCTACACCTTC.

The CDR3 is CSVTGGVTGNTIYF. The CDR3 DNA is TGCAGCGTGACAGGGGGCGTCACTGGAAACACCATATATTTT. The rearrangement links TRBV29-1 to TRBJ1-3, with 10 bases matching TRBD1. V lost 6 bases, J lost 2 bases, and 4 bases stayed unmatched. CDR3 length equals 14 residues. Germline V lookup: CDR1 SQVTM, CDR2 ANQGSEA.

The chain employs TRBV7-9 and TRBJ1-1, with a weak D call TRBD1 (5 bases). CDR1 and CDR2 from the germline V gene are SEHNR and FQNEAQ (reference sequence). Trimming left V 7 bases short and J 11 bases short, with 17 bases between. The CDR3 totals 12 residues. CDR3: CASTPLAGGAFF. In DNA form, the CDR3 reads TGTGCCAGCACCCCTTTAGCCGGGGGGGCTTTCTTT.

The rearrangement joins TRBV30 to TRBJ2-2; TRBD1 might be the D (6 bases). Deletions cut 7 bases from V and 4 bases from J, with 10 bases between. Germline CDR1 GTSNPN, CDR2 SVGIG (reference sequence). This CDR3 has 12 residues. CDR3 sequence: CALGQFTGELFF. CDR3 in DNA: TGTGCCTTAGGACAGTTCACCGGGGAGCTGTTTTTT.